This TCR beta chain was retrieved from a study of blood T cell repertoires in COVID-19. Germline values: CDR1 MNHEY, CDR2 SVGAGI. The V end lost 7 bases, the J end lost 0 bases, and 10 bases lay between the germline ends. The CDR3 is 14 residues long. Assay: immunoSEQ multiplex PCR; the TCRdb copy retains only in-frame clones and omits some. The profile shows approximately 170,000 clones, about 86% of them singletons. This clone was seen a handful of times. Sequenced sample: peripheral blood. The gene calls are TRBV6-5 and TRBJ1-5; D is ambiguous. The sequence came from a woman aged 60-70 years with COVID-19, enrolled during active disease. For the CDR3, the DNA is TGTGCCAGCATCAAAGGAGATAGCAATCAGCCCCAGCATTTT. Protein product: CASIKGDSNQPQHF.